A selection of T cell receptor beta chains follows, all from one sample in a study of blood T cell repertoires in COVID-19. The repertoire was sequenced with immunoSEQ multiplex PCR; TCRdb's copy has only in-frame clones and lacks some. This table holds some 160,000 clones, about 87% found once. The sequenced sample consisted of peripheral blood. The source is an older woman with COVID-19, enrolled during active disease. Both conserved end residues are part of each CDR3. D genes are given only for firm matches. Clone size is not always given. Where it is, it says once, few, many or a class for expanded clones.

d_call,cdr3_length,clone_size,v_call,j_call,cdr3_aa,cdr3_nt
TRBD2,15,NA,TRBV5-1,TRBJ2-1,CASSRGLAGYNEQFF,TGCGCCAGCAGCAGGGGACTAGCGGGATACAATGAGCAGTTCTTC
NA,14,NA,TRBV28,TRBJ1-5,CASSSPGQNQPQHF,TGTGCCAGCAGTTCCCCCGGACAGAATCAGCCCCAGCATTTT
TRBD1,15,NA,TRBV5-1,TRBJ2-1,CASSFGTAIGNEQFF,TGCGCCAGCAGCTTCGGGACAGCTATAGGCAATGAGCAGTTCTTC
TRBD1,12,once,TRBV11-1,TRBJ2-7,CASSPDRGEQYF,TGTGCCAGCAGCCCCGACAGGGGCGAGCAGTACTTC
TRBD2,16,NA,TRBV2,TRBJ2-1,CASSERGLAGNNEQFF,TGTGCCAGCAGTGAGAGGGGACTAGCGGGGAACAATGAGCAGTTCTTC
TRBD1,15,few,TRBV5-1,TRBJ1-3,CASSTGQGSTDTIYF,TGCGCCAGCAGCACGGGACAGGGTTCGACGGACACCATATATTTT
NA,13,NA,TRBV15,TRBJ2-5,CATFEGGQETQYF,TGTGCCACCTTTGAAGGGGGCCAAGAGACCCAGTACTTC
TRBD1,13,NA,TRBV12-3/TRBV12-4,TRBJ2-7,CASSLTGAYEQYF,TGTGCCAGCAGTTTAACAGGGGCCTACGAGCAGTACTTC
NA,12,NA,TRBV19,TRBJ1-2,CASSAEGYGYTF,TGTGCCAGTAGTGCAGAGGGCTATGGCTACACCTTC
TRBD1,14,NA,TRBV24-1,TRBJ1-4,CATTQQGAGEKLFF,TGTGCCACCACTCAACAGGGGGCAGGCGAAAAACTGTTTTTT
TRBD1,15,NA,TRBV6-1,TRBJ2-2,CASSDYRGSTGELFF,TGTGCCAGCAGTGATTACAGGGGCTCGACCGGGGAGCTGTTTTTT
NA,10,NA,TRBV29-1,TRBJ1-2,CSVEQDGYTF,TGCAGCGTTGAACAGGATGGCTACACCTTC
NA,12,NA,TRBV12-3/TRBV12-4,TRBJ2-7,CASREENYEQYF,TGTGCCAGCCGCGAAGAGAATTACGAGCAGTACTTC
NA,12,NA,TRBV18,TRBJ1-4,CASSPSNEKLFF,TGTGCCAGCTCACCCTCTAATGAAAAACTGTTTTTT
TRBD2,14,NA,TRBV7-9,TRBJ2-7,CASSFQASGDEQYF,TGTGCCAGCAGCTTCCAGGCTAGCGGGGACGAGCAGTACTTC
TRBD1,16,once,TRBV15,TRBJ1-4,CATSRRTGQLNEKLFF,TGTGCCACCAGCAGACGAACGGGACAGCTTAATGAAAAACTGTTTTTT
NA,14,NA,TRBV30,TRBJ1-3,CAWSRGMPGNTIYF,TGTGCCTGGAGTCGAGGAATGCCAGGAAACACCATATATTTT
NA,13,NA,TRBV5-4,TRBJ2-7,CASSWTASYEQYF,TGTGCCAGCAGCTGGACAGCCTCCTACGAGCAGTACTTC
TRBD1,14,NA,TRBV24-1,TRBJ1-5,CATGSGQTNQPQHF,TGTGCCACCGGGTCGGGACAGACTAATCAGCCCCAGCATTTT
NA,13,NA,TRBV7-9,TRBJ1-1,CASSWDTALGAFF,TGTGCCAGCAGCTGGGACACCGCGTTGGGAGCTTTCTTT
TRBD1,15,NA,TRBV6-5,TRBJ2-1,CASSQGAAMGNEQFF,TGTGCCAGCAGCCAGGGGGCGGCCATGGGGAATGAGCAGTTCTTC
NA,14,NA,TRBV6-5,TRBJ1-4,CASRLQGGGEKLFF,TGTGCCAGCAGATTACAGGGAGGGGGTGAAAAACTGTTTTTT
NA,13,NA,TRBV3-1/TRBV3-2,TRBJ1-3,CASGPRRGNTIYF,TGTGCCAGCGGGCCCCGTCGGGGAAACACCATATATTTT
TRBD1,15,once,TRBV7-3,TRBJ2-5,CASSSMGQKGETQYF,TGTGCCAGCAGCTCGATGGGACAGAAAGGAGAGACCCAGTACTTC